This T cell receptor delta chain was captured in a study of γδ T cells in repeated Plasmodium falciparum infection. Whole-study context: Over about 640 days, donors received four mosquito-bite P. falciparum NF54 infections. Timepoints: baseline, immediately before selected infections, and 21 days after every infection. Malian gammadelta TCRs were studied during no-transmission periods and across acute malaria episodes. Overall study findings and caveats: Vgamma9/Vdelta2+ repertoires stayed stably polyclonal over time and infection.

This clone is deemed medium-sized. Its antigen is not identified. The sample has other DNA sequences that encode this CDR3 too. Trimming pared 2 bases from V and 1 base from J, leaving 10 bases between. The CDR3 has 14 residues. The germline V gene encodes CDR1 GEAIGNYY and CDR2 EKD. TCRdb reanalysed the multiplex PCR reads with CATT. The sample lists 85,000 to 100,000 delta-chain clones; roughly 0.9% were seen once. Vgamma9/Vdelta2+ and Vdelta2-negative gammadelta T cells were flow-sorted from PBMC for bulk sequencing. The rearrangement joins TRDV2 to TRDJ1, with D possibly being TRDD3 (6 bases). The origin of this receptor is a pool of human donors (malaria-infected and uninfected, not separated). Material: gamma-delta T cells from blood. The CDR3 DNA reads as TGTGCCTGTGACATTTTGGGGGTCACCGATAAACTCATCTTT. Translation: CACDILGVTDKLIF.